This T cell receptor beta chain was recorded in a study of T cell repertoires in cytomegalovirus infection. Study information: An indication of both CMV infection and matching HLA type came from public TCR beta signatures. Whole-study results and caveats: Carriers of CMV and the relevant HLA type were discriminated by public TCR beta frequency. Dominating the ex vivo response were TCR beta clonotypes that were CMV-specific and HLA-C-restricted.

TCRdb analysed the reads with MiXCR anew, one entry per CDR3 protein. The sample has approximately 200,000 distinct CDR3 sequences; 28% are singletons. This CDR3 spans 21 amino acids. Germline V lookup: CDR1 MNHEY, CDR2 SVGAGI. V was clipped by 5 bases and J by 0 bases; unmatched bases: 19. This clonotype was detected once. Its target is not known. This receptor was taken from a human donor in good health (CMV status not recorded). Some clones in this sample may be carry-over from other donors' samples. J is TRBJ2-1 and V is TRBV6-5; TRBD2 aligns across 10 bases. Sequences were obtained from PBMCs. The CDR3 DNA reads TGTGCCAGCAGTAACATGGCGGCTAGCGGGGGCCTGTCGAGCTCCTACAATGAGCAGTTCTTC. Encoded protein: CASSNMAASGGLSSSYNEQFF.